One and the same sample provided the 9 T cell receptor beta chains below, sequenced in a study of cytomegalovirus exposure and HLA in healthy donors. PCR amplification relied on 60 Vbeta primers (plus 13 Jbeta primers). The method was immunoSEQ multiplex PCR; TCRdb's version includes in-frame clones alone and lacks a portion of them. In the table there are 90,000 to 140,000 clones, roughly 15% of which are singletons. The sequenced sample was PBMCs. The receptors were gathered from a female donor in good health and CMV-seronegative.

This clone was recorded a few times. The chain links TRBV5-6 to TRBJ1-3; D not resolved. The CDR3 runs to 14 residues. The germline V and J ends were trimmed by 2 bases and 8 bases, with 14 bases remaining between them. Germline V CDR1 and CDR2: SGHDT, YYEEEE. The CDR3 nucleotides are TGTGCCAGCAGCTTCTCAGTTATGTTGGACACCATATATTTT. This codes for CASSFSVMLDTIYF.

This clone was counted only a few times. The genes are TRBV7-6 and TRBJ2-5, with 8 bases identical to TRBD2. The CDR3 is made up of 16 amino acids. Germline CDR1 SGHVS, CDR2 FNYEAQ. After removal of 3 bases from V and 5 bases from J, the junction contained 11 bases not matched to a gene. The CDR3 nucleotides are TGTGCCAGCAGCTTTTCAGGGGCGGGGGGCGTGGAGACCCAGTACTTC. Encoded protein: CASSFSGAGGVETQYF.

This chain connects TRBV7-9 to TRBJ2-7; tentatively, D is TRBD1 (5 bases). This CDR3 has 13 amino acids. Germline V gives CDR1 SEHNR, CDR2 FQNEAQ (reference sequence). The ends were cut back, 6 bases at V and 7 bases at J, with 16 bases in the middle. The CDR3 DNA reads TGTGCCAGCAGTCTATCCCAGGGTTGGGAGCAGTACTTC. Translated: CASSLSQGWEQYF.

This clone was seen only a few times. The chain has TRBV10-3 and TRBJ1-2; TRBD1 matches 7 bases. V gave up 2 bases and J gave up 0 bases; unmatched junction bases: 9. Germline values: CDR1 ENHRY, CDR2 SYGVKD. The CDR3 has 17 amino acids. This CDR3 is CAISEVRDRDSNYGYTF. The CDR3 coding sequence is TGTGCCATCAGTGAGGTCCGGGACAGAGATTCTAACTATGGCTACACCTTC.

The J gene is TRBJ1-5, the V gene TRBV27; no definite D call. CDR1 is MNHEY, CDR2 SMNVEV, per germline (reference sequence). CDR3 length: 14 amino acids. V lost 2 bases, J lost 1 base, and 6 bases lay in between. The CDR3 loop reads CASSLEASNQPQHF. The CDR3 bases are TGTGCCAGCAGTTTAGAGGCCAGCAATCAGCCCCAGCATTTT.

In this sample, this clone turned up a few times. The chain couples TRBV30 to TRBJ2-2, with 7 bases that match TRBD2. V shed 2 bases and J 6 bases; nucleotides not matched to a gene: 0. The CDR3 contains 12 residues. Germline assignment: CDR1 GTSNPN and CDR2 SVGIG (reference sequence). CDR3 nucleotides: TGTGCCTGGAGTCGGGGGGCCGGGGAGCTGTTTTTT. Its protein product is CAWSRGAGELFF.

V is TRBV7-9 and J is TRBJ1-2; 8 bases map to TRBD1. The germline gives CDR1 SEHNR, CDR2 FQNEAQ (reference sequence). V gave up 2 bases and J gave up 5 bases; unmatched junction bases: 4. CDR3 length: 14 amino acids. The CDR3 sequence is CASSLPTGAYGYTF. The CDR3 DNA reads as TGTGCCAGCAGCTTACCGACAGGGGCTTATGGCTACACCTTC.

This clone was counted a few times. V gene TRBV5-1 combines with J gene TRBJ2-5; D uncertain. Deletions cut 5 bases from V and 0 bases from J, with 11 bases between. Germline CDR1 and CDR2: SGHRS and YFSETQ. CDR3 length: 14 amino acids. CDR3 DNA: TGCGCCAGCAGACGTACAGCTAACCAAGAGACCCAGTACTTC. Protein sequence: CASRRTANQETQYF.

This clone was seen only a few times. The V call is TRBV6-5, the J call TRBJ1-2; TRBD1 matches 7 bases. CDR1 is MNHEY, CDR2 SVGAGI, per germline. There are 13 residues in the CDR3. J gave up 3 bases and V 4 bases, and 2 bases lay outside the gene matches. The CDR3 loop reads CASSFDRDYGYTF. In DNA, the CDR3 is TGTGCCAGCAGTTTTGACAGGGACTATGGCTACACCTTC.